What follows are 7 T cell receptor beta chains derived from one specimen sequenced in a study of T-cell memory formation after mild COVID-19. Each CDR3 protein gets one entry after TCRdb re-called the 5' RACE reads with MiXCR. This sample has 400,000 or so distinct CDR3 sequences; roughly 20% occur once, and the top ten carry roughly 8.4%. Sequenced material: PBMCs or a T cell subset sorted from them (not recorded which). These receptors came from an adult woman who had mild COVID-19 (a few samples of this study predate the infection). Cell type and time point are not known.

This chain joins TRBV5-1 and TRBJ1-6; D call uncertain. The CDR3 has 12 amino acids. V shed 2 bases and J shed 5 bases, with 2 bases lying between them. Per the germline V gene, CDR1 is SGHRS and CDR2 is YFSETQ. CDR3 sequence: CASSFNNSPLHF. In nucleotides, the CDR3 is TGCGCCAGCAGCTTCAATAATTCACCCCTCCACTTT.

This clonotype was picked up a small number of times. The chain combines TRBV4-3 with TRBJ2-7; no clear D. In germline, CDR1 is LGHNA, CDR2 YSLEER. Trimming pared 0 bases from V and 1 base from J, leaving 10 bases between. The CDR3 contains 15 residues. This CDR3 reads CASSQDQDISYEQYF. The CDR3 nucleotides read TGCGCCAGCAGCCAAGATCAAGACATTTCCTACGAGCAGTACTTC.

The V call is TRBV29-1, the J call TRBJ2-7, with 7 bases that match TRBD2. The CDR3 has 13 residues. The V and J ends lost 3 bases and 4 bases, in that order; junction bases with no gene match: 6. Looked up from germline, CDR1 is SQVTM and CDR2 is ANQGSEA. The chain's CDR3 is CSVDDQGGYEQYF. The CDR3 nucleotides read TGCAGCGTTGATGACCAGGGAGGGTACGAGCAGTACTTC.

This clonotype was found a few times. The chain carries TRBV27 and TRBJ2-1, with 7 positions matching TRBD2. There are 17 residues in the CDR3. After removal of 0 bases from V and 4 bases from J, the junction contained 9 bases not matched to a gene. Germline CDR1 reads MNHEY; CDR2 reads SMNVEV (reference sequence). The chain's CDR3 is CASSLSRASGLYNEQFF. The CDR3 DNA reads as TGTGCCAGCAGTTTATCGCGGGCTAGCGGCCTTTACAATGAGCAGTTCTTC.

This clonotype has ten or more counts. The rearrangement joins TRBV12-3 or TRBV12-4 to TRBJ2-7, with 12 nucleotides matching TRBD2. V shed 6 bases, J shed 6 bases, and the junction held 6 bases outside the gene matches. The CDR3 consists of 14 residues. For the CDR3, the DNA is TGTGCCAGCAGCCTAGCGGGAGGGATGGGCGAGCAGTACTTC. It codes for CASSLAGGMGEQYF.

This clonotype was picked up a small number of times. This chain joins TRBV7-9 and TRBJ2-5; 8 positions match TRBD1. The V gene's germline CDR1 is SEHNR and CDR2 FQNEAQ (reference sequence). The CDR3 loop spans 18 amino acids. V shed 5 bases, J shed 4 bases, and the junction held 18 bases outside the gene matches. The CDR3 bases are TGTGCCAGCAGCCCTGGACAGGGAGCGCTTCTGGAAATAGAGACCCAGTACTTC. Protein: CASSPGQGALLEIETQYF.

The chain couples TRBV6-2 or TRBV6-3 to TRBJ1-5; D remains ambiguous. V was clipped by 6 bases and J by 3 bases, with 18 bases between them. The CDR3 extends over 16 amino acids. The germline V gene has CDR1 MNHEY and CDR2 SVGEGT. This CDR3 reads CASSPRRVQLNQPQHF. Here the CDR3 DNA reads TGTGCCAGCAGCCCCCGGAGGGTACAGCTCAATCAGCCCCAGCATTTT.